This T cell receptor beta chain was documented in a study of identical twins. Study-wide results and caveats: Beta clonotypes that were abundant in cord blood contained fewer insertions, a pattern absent from memory repertoires. Cross-sectional statistics underpinned the conclusions; the same donors were not followed.

This clonotype was detected only a few times. Its specificity is unknown. TCRdb processed the 5' RACE reads anew with MiXCR; each CDR3 protein has one entry. The sample includes approximately 620,000 distinct CDR3 sequences, less than 10% of them seen just once. This sample also appeared in a second study, on yellow fever vaccine responses in identical twins.

The sample comprised PBMCs. This receptor was obtained from a woman aged 18-29 years in good health.

CDR3 sequence: CSARDGNSPNTGELFF. The CDR3 coding sequence is TGCAGTGCTAGAGATGGGAACAGCCCGAACACCGGGGAGCTGTTTTTT. The chain links TRBV20-1 to TRBJ2-2; D gene uncertain. The CDR3 is made up of 16 amino acids. CDR1 and CDR2 from the germline V gene are DFQATT and SNEGSKA (reference sequence). Trimming shortened V by 0 bases and J by 0 bases, and 11 bases separated the two germline ends.